What follows are 6 T cell receptor beta chains derived from one specimen sequenced in a study of blood T cells in healthy people across ages. PCR was performed a second time for 7 to 11 cycles using a sample-barcoded 5' primer and a J-beta primer mix. TCRdb reprocessed the 5' RACE reads via MiXCR and lists one record per CDR3 protein. Of over 950,000 distinct CDR3 sequences listed, about 51% are singletons. Sequenced input: blood. Receptors were obtained from a woman aged 60-70 years in good health.

This clonotype occurred a few times. This rearrangement joins TRBV5-6 to TRBJ2-6; maybe TRBD1 (5 bases). Germline lookup yields CDR1 SGHDT and CDR2 YYEEEE. Trimming took off 3 bases at V and 0 bases at J, with 10 bases between the two ends. CDR3 length: 16 residues. The CDR3 DNA is TGTGCCAGCAGCTCTTTGACAGACTCTGGGGCCAACGTCCTGACTTTC. Its protein is CASSSLTDSGANVLTF.

The J gene is TRBJ2-1, the V gene TRBV20-1; a possible D gene is TRBD2 (6 bases). The CDR3 runs to 15 residues. The germline gives CDR1 DFQATT, CDR2 SNEGSKA (reference sequence). Trimming removed 6 bases at V and 3 bases at J, with 18 bases between. The CDR3 DNA is TGCAGTGCCCAAAAGAGCGGGTTGGGCTACAATGAGCAGTTCTTC. As protein: CSAQKSGLGYNEQFF.

This clonotype appeared a few times. J is TRBJ1-6 and V is TRBV28, with D uncertain. The CDR3 has 15 residues. V was shortened by 6 bases and J by 1 base, with 10 bases between the two germline ends. The germline CDR1 and CDR2 sequences are MDHEN and SYDVKM. The CDR3 sequence is CASSRAQSYNSPLHF. CDR3 sequence (DNA): TGTGCCAGCAGCCGGGCCCAATCCTATAATTCACCCCTCCACTTT.

This clonotype has a handful of counts. The chain couples TRBV4-1 to TRBJ1-2; D unresolved. CDR3 size: 15 residues. Between the trimmed V and J ends, which lost 0 bases and 4 bases, there was a span of 12 bases. CDR1 and CDR2 (germline): MGHRA, YSYEKL. CDR3 sequence: CASSQDQVAVYGYTF. CDR3 sequence (DNA): TGCGCCAGCAGCCAAGATCAGGTGGCAGTCTATGGCTACACCTTC.

DNA of the CDR3: TGCGCCAGCAGCCTGACGGGACTAGCGGGAGGGCCTACCACTAACGAGCAGTACTTC. The encoded protein is CASSLTGLAGGPTTNEQYF. The rearrangement links TRBV5-1 to TRBJ2-7, with 16 bases identical to TRBD2. Germline loops: CDR1 SGHRS, CDR2 YFSETQ. After removal of 4 bases from V and 5 bases from J, the junction contained 15 bases not matched to a gene. CDR3 length: 19 amino acids.

This sequence joins TRBV12-3 or TRBV12-4 and TRBJ2-1; D possibly uses TRBD1 or TRBD2 (5 bases each). The ends were cut back, 6 bases at V and 8 bases at J, with 11 bases in the middle. The CDR3 runs 12 residues. CDR3: CASRERGDEQFF. The CDR3 coding sequence is TGTGCCAGCAGGGAGAGGGGAGATGAGCAGTTCTTC.